The 25 T cell receptor beta chains presented below share a single source sample, sequenced in a study of OX40 agonist ivuxolimab in advanced cancers. The library was produced with the immunoSEQ multiplex PCR assay. The source is immuneACCESS, and TCRdb retained only in-frame sequences with V and J called. Part of the clones is not carried over; for the studies checked, unresolved V genes explain less than half of this, and the remainder is unexplained. This sample has roughly 12,000 clones in its table, and 65% to 75% of those were observed once. Jointly, the top ten make up approximately 30% of the sample. The sample here was CD4+ or CD8+ T cells sorted from blood, taken in a trial of the OX40 agonist ivuxolimab. Receptors were obtained from an adult with an advanced solid tumor such as melanoma, head and neck, liver or kidney cancer.

In DNA form, the CDR3 reads TGCGCCAGCAGCAATTTCGACAGTTTGAACACTGAAGCTTTCTTT. This translates into CASSNFDSLNTEAFF. The rearrangement joins TRBV5-1 to TRBJ1-1; TRBD1 might be the D (5 bases). Deletions cut 4 bases from V and 0 bases from J, with 13 bases between. Germline CDR1 SGHRS, CDR2 YFSETQ. The CDR3 is made up of 15 amino acids.

This rearrangement joins TRBV6-5 to TRBJ1-2, with D unresolved. Trimming removed 2 bases at V and 8 bases at J, with 15 bases between. The CDR3 contains 14 residues. Germline lookup yields CDR1 MNHEY and CDR2 SVGAGI. The CDR3 is CASSYATGMMGYTF. The CDR3 DNA reads as TGTGCCAGCAGTTACGCGACGGGAATGATGGGCTACACCTTC.

The chain has TRBV15 and TRBJ2-7; 7 bases agree with TRBD1. Looked up from germline, CDR1 is LNHNV and CDR2 is YYDKDF (reference sequence). CDR3 length: 15 amino acids. Trimming cost V 5 bases and J 12 bases; bases outside gene matches: 19. In DNA, the CDR3 is TGTGCCACCAGCCCTACGGACCGGGACAGCCCCCCTAGGTACTTC. It yields the protein CATSPTDRDSPPRYF.

This clone appeared a few times. The genes are TRBV5-5 and TRBJ1-5, with TRBD1 as a possible D gene (5 bases). V dropped 4 bases and J dropped 3 bases, with 17 bases sitting between them. The length of the CDR3 is 16 residues. CDR1 and CDR2 (germline): SGHKS, YYEKEE (reference sequence). The DNA of the CDR3 is TGTGCCAGCAGCCCCCGGGACTCAAACTACAATCAGCCCCAGCATTTT. Translated, it gives CASSPRDSNYNQPQHF.

V gene TRBV10-3 combines with J gene TRBJ2-5; 8 positions match TRBD1. V dropped 8 bases and J dropped 4; count of bases not matched to a gene: 3. The CDR3 sequence is 12 residues long. Per the germline V gene, CDR1 is ENHRY and CDR2 is SYGVKD. This CDR3 is CAIAGGAETQYF. Written as DNA, the CDR3 is TGTGCCATCGCAGGGGGCGCAGAGACCCAGTACTTC.

The chain uses TRBV11-2 and TRBJ2-2; D is unclear. Germline V gene sequence: CDR1 SGHAT, CDR2 FQNNGV. The germline V and J ends were trimmed by 2 bases and 4 bases, with 8 bases remaining between them. This CDR3 region has 14 residues. CDR3 amino acids: CASSLPHSTGELFF. CDR3 DNA sequence: TGTGCCAGCAGCTTACCCCACAGCACCGGGGAGCTGTTTTTT.

This clone was seen a handful of times. V is TRBV27 and J is TRBJ1-1; D possibly corresponds to TRBD1 (5 bases). The V end lost 6 bases, the J end lost 3 bases, and 11 bases lay between the germline ends. The CDR3 runs to 13 residues. Germline V gene lookup returns CDR1 MNHEY and CDR2 SMNVEV (reference sequence). CDR3 coding DNA: TGTGCCAGCAGCCCACGGGGCGACACTGAAGCTTTCTTT. Amino acids: CASSPRGDTEAFF.

The chain recombines TRBV7-9 with TRBJ1-4, with D unclear. Trimming took off 0 bases at V and 0 bases at J, with 2 bases between the two ends. This CDR3 has 14 residues. Looked up from germline, CDR1 is SEHNR and CDR2 is FQNEAQ (reference sequence). The CDR3 region is CASSLAATNEKLFF. As DNA, the CDR3 is TGTGCCAGCAGCTTAGCTGCAACTAATGAAAAACTGTTTTTT.

This rearrangement joins TRBV27 to TRBJ2-2, with TRBD2 as a possible D gene (6 bases). V shed 8 bases and J shed 7 bases, with 17 bases lying between them. Germline loops: CDR1 MNHEY, CDR2 SMNVEV (reference sequence). This CDR3 is built from 14 residues. The CDR3 sequence: CASHQAGRNGELFF. CDR3 coding DNA: TGTGCCAGCCACCAGGCGGGAAGAAACGGGGAGCTGTTTTTT.

The chain has TRBV28 and TRBJ2-1, with 8 bases fitting TRBD2. The CDR3 has 14 amino acids. The V and J ends lost 6 bases and 3 bases, in that order; junction bases with no gene match: 4. Germline CDR1 is MDHEN and CDR2 is SYDVKM. The chain's CDR3 is CASRREDYYNEQFF. The CDR3 DNA reads TGTGCCAGCAGGCGGGAGGATTACTACAATGAGCAGTTCTTC.

V usage is TRBV2 and J usage is TRBJ1-1; D uncertain. Germline V gene lookup returns CDR1 SNHLY and CDR2 FYNNEI. The length of the CDR3 is 11 residues. Trimming took 3 bases from V and 2 from J, leaving 1 base between them. The CDR3 DNA reads as TGTGCCAGCAGTGATAACACTGAAGCTTTCTTT. Encoded protein: CASSDNTEAFF. The variable domain in full, completed from reference TRBV2 and TRBJ1-1, reads EPEVTQTPSHQVTQMGQEVILRCVPISNHLYFYWYRQILGQKVEFLVSFYNNEISEKSEIFDDQFSVERPDGSNFTLKIRSTKLEDSAMYFCASSDNTEAFFGQGTRLTVV.

This clone was detected a few times. This sequence joins TRBV10-1 and TRBJ2-3; the D gene is possibly TRBD2 (6 bases). Germline lookup yields CDR1 WNHNN and CDR2 SYGVQD (reference sequence). CDR3 length equals 13 residues. V was trimmed by 2 bases and J by 7 bases, leaving 10 bases between them. The CDR3 spells CASSEGGLNTQYF. DNA for the CDR3: TGCGCCAGCAGTGAGGGAGGACTAAATACGCAGTATTTT.

CDR3 sequence reads: CASSPGGGTPTDTQYF. CDR3 nucleotides: TGTGCCAGCAGCCCGGGGGGCGGGACACCCACAGATACGCAGTATTTT. V usage is TRBV5-4 and J usage is TRBJ2-3, with D possibly TRBD2 on 7 matching bases. V lost 4 bases and J 2 bases, leaving 17 bases between the germline ends. The CDR3 totals 16 residues. In germline, CDR1 is SGHNT, CDR2 YYREEE (reference sequence).

V is TRBV27 and J is TRBJ1-5, with 12 positions matching TRBD1. Germline V lookup: CDR1 MNHEY, CDR2 SMNVEV (reference sequence). The CDR3 sequence is 16 residues long. V was pared by 5 bases and J by 8 bases, with 10 bases of the junction left unmatched. The CDR3 coding sequence is TGTGCCAGCAGTCCCTACGGGACAGGGGGCATTGAGCCCCAGCATTTT. It codes for CASSPYGTGGIEPQHF.

This chain joins TRBV6-5 and TRBJ2-7; D may be TRBD2 (5 bases). The germline V and J ends were trimmed by 5 bases and 2 bases, with 10 bases remaining between them. CDR1 and CDR2 (germline): MNHEY, SVGAGI. The CDR3 contains 13 residues. CDR3: CASSEGQTYEQYF. The CDR3 region has the DNA TGTGCCAGCAGTGAGGGTCAGACCTACGAGCAGTACTTC.

This clone was observed a few times. The rearrangement joins TRBV19 to TRBJ2-7; 11 positions match TRBD1. The V gene end was trimmed by 4 bases and the J gene end by 3 bases; junction bases not matched to a gene: 2. The CDR3 length is 14 residues. Germline lookup yields CDR1 LNHDA and CDR2 SQIVND (reference sequence). As DNA, the CDR3 is TGTGCCAGTAGTAGTGGGACAGGGGGCTACGAGCAGTACTTC. The encoded protein is CASSSGTGGYEQYF.

The table lists this clone with a count of one. The chain joins TRBV27 to TRBJ2-7, with 7 bases identical to TRBD2. The CDR3 spans 15 residues. Germline V gene lookup returns CDR1 MNHEY and CDR2 SMNVEV (reference sequence). Trimming cost V 1 base and J 0 bases; bases outside gene matches: 3. DNA of the CDR3: TGTGCCAGCAGTTTATTGGGCGGGGGCTCCTACGAGCAGTACTTC. Its translation is CASSLLGGGSYEQYF.

In this sample, this clone turned up once. The genes are TRBV6-1 and TRBJ1-5; D gene unclear. Trimming shortened V by 2 bases and J by 5 bases, and 10 bases separated the two germline ends. Germline assignment: CDR1 MNHNS and CDR2 SASEGT. CDR3 size: 14 residues. The CDR3 nucleotides are TGTGCCAGCAGTGAATCGCCAGAGTATCAGCCCCAGCATTTT. It yields the protein CASSESPEYQPQHF.

The DNA for the CDR3 is TGTGCCAGCAGCGTAGAGAGGACCGGGGGGTTGACAGATACGCAGTATTTT. Its translation is CASSVERTGGLTDTQYF. The chain recombines TRBV9 with TRBJ2-3; TRBD2 matches at 7 bases. Unmatched junction bases numbered 10, after V lost 0 bases and J lost 3 bases. There are 17 residues in the CDR3. Per the germline V gene, CDR1 is SGDLS and CDR2 is YYNGEE.

This chain uses TRBV9 with TRBJ2-1, with TRBD1 identical over 7 bases. J gave up 7 bases and V 4 bases, and 8 bases lay outside the gene matches. Germline V lookup: CDR1 SGDLS, CDR2 YYNGEE. The CDR3 sequence is 14 residues long. This chain's CDR3 is CASSIWTGANEQFF. CDR3 DNA: TGTGCCAGCAGCATATGGACAGGTGCAAATGAGCAGTTCTTC.

This clone was observed a handful of times. The chain is built from TRBV19 and TRBJ2-3; a weak D match, TRBD1 (5 bases). This CDR3 comprises 15 residues. Per germline, CDR1 LNHDA and CDR2 SQIVND (reference sequence). Trimming pared 10 bases from V and 1 base from J, leaving 18 bases between. The CDR3 sequence: CATSEAGAGTDTQYF. The CDR3 DNA is TGTGCCACAAGCGAGGCTGGGGCCGGCACAGATACGCAGTATTTT.

The chain recombines TRBV28 with TRBJ2-1, with 8 bases identical to TRBD1. The CDR3 length is 14 residues. Germline V gene lookup returns CDR1 MDHEN and CDR2 SYDVKM. Losses at the gene ends were 5 bases for V and 16 bases for J; bases not matched to a gene: 16. CDR3 in amino acids: CASSPDRGATRDFF. DNA of the CDR3: TGTGCCAGCAGTCCCGACAGGGGCGCTACCAGGGATTTCTTC.

V is TRBV27 and J is TRBJ2-1; the D is unclear. The germline V and J ends were trimmed by 5 bases and 4 bases, with 9 bases remaining between them. The CDR3 is 13 residues long. Germline V CDR1 and CDR2: MNHEY, SMNVEV (reference sequence). CDR3 DNA sequence: TGTGCCAGCAGTCCGACCCCTTACAATGAGCAGTTCTTC. The encoded protein is CASSPTPYNEQFF.

The chain has TRBV6-5 and TRBJ2-2; 10 bases map to TRBD1. Germline loops: CDR1 MNHEY, CDR2 SVGAGI. With 2 bases clipped from V and 6 bases from J, the junction kept 3 bases outside the gene matches. The CDR3 contains 15 residues. CDR3 in DNA: TGTGCCAGCAGTTACGAGGGGACAGGGGCCGGGGAGCTGTTTTTT. Translation: CASSYEGTGAGELFF.

The rearrangement uses TRBV6-5 and TRBJ1-1; D perhaps matches TRBD1 (6 bases). Germline CDR1 is MNHEY and CDR2 is SVGAGI. This CDR3 comprises 15 residues. Trimming cost V 4 bases and J 3 bases, with 15 bases left between them. The CDR3 sequence is CASSLTGEEYTEAFF. The DNA for the CDR3 is TGTGCCAGCAGTTTGACAGGAGAGGAATACACTGAAGCTTTCTTT.